The 27 T cell receptor beta chains in this list originate from one sample, sequenced in a study of molecular identifiers for immune sequencing clone quantification. TCRdb itself ran the PCR reads through MiXCR, one entry per CDR3 protein. The sample yields 70,000 to 95,000 distinct CDR3 sequences, 15% to 20% seen once. Sequenced material: naive CD8+ T cells from blood, with Jurkat cell RNA spiked in. The subset: FACS-sorted CD8+CD4-CCR7+CD45RA+ naive T cells. The receptor set was obtained from a human donor in good health. Some libraries in this study had Jurkat cell RNA spiked in.

This clonotype was seen many times. The J gene is TRBJ1-1, the V gene TRBV20-1; D gene unclear. The CDR3 is made up of 13 amino acids. Germline values: CDR1 DFQATT, CDR2 SNEGSKA (reference sequence). V dropped 1 base and J dropped 1 base, with 7 bases sitting between them. The DNA for the CDR3 is TGCAGTGCTAGAGGTGGGGAGAACACTGAAGCTTTCTTT. This gives the protein CSARGGENTEAFF.

This clonotype occurred many times. The chain has TRBV6-1 and TRBJ2-3; TRBD1 might be the D (6 bases). The CDR3 loop spans 14 amino acids. Germline values: CDR1 MNHNS, CDR2 SASEGT. V was trimmed by 3 bases and J by 4 bases, leaving 11 bases between them. CDR3 nucleotide sequence: TGTGCCAGCAGTGATACAGGGATAGCAGATACGCAGTATTTT. The encoded protein is CASSDTGIADTQYF.

About this clonotype: This clone may be a read error of a much larger clone one base away. This chain joins TRBV27 and TRBJ1-5, with a possible D match to TRBD1 (6 bases). The CDR3 sequence is 14 residues long. Germline CDR1 MNHEY, CDR2 SMNVEV (reference sequence). Trimming shortened V by 2 bases and J by 6 bases, and 11 bases separated the two germline ends. The CDR3 DNA sequence: TGTGCCAGCAGTTTAATCGGGACACTTCAGCCCCAGCATTTT. As protein: CASSLIGTLQPQHF.

The chain joins TRBV5-6 to TRBJ2-7; D assignment may be TRBD1 or TRBD2 (7 bases each). The CDR3 consists of 14 residues. The V gene lost 4 bases and the J gene lost 3 bases, with 14 bases spanning the gap. Germline V gene sequence: CDR1 SGHDT, CDR2 YYEEEE. DNA for the CDR3: TGTGCCAGCAGCCTAGTCAGGGGGGGCTACGAGCAGTACTTC. Translating it yields CASSLVRGGYEQYF.

This clonotype appeared a few times. The V gene is TRBV7-9, the J gene TRBJ1-1; D not certain. The CDR3 loop spans 15 amino acids. V gave up 4 bases and J gave up 1 base, with 13 bases separating them. Germline V gives CDR1 SEHNR, CDR2 FQNEAQ (reference sequence). The CDR3 sequence: CASSYGTGTNTEAFF. CDR3 coding DNA: TGTGCCAGCAGCTATGGAACGGGTACGAACACTGAAGCTTTCTTT.

The V and J genes are TRBV11-2 and TRBJ2-5; TRBD1 might be the D (7 bases). Germline V lookup: CDR1 SGHAT, CDR2 FQNNGV. The V and J ends lost 10 bases and 5 bases respectively, with 17 bases between them. The CDR3 is made up of 13 amino acids. CDR3 DNA: TGTGCCACGGAGGGGGCCTTCTGGGAGACCCAGTACTTC. It codes for CATEGAFWETQYF.

In its sample, this clonotype was seen many times. V is TRBV6-1 and J is TRBJ2-3; D is unclear. The CDR3 contains 13 residues. V lost 3 bases, J lost 2 bases, and 6 bases lay in between. The germline V gene has CDR1 MNHNS and CDR2 SASEGT. Here the CDR3 reads CASSDVITDTQYF. The CDR3 DNA reads as TGTGCCAGCAGTGATGTGATCACAGATACGCAGTATTTT.

This clonotype was found many times. The chain employs TRBV2 and TRBJ2-2; D gene ambiguous. The germline CDR1 and CDR2 sequences are SNHLY and FYNNEI. CDR3 length: 17 residues. V gave up 0 bases and J gave up 0 bases, with 11 bases separating them. The CDR3 is CASSEAEQMPNTGELFF. The CDR3 bases are TGTGCCAGCAGTGAAGCTGAGCAGATGCCGAACACCGGGGAGCTGTTTTTT.

Details on this clonotype: A much more abundant neighbour one base away suggests this may be a read error. This chain uses TRBV10-3 with TRBJ2-1, with D perhaps TRBD2 (5 bases). There are 15 residues in the CDR3. Germline V gene sequence: CDR1 ENHRY, CDR2 SYGVKD. CDR3 coding DNA: TGTGTCATCACCCGTTCAAGCGGCTCCTACAATGAGCAGTTCTTC. Residues: CVITRSSGSYNEQFF.

This clonotype was recorded many times. CDR3: CASSYSMRSANTGELFF. As DNA, the CDR3 is TGTGCCAGCAGTTACTCGATGCGGAGCGCGAACACCGGGGAGCTGTTTTTT. The V gene is TRBV6-5, the J gene TRBJ2-2; D unresolved. V lost 0 bases and J lost 0, with 11 bases in between. The germline gives CDR1 MNHEY, CDR2 SVGAGI. This CDR3 has 17 amino acids.

The chain recombines TRBV9 with TRBJ2-7; D possibly matches TRBD1 or TRBD2 (5 bases each). Trimming shortened V by 4 bases and J by 2 bases, and 10 bases separated the two germline ends. CDR1 is SGDLS and CDR2 is YYNGEE in the germline V gene. The CDR3 covers 13 residues. The CDR3 DNA reads TGTGCCAGCAGCCGGGGCCAAACCTACGAGCAGTACTTC. It codes for CASSRGQTYEQYF.

This clonotype was recorded many times. V is TRBV29-1 and J is TRBJ1-1; D not resolved. Germline V gene data show CDR1 as SQVTM and CDR2 as ANQGSEA. V lost 0 bases and J lost 5, with 7 bases in between. This CDR3 spans 12 amino acids. The CDR3 loop reads CSVEEDGTEAFF. The CDR3 DNA reads TGCAGCGTTGAAGAGGATGGGACTGAAGCTTTCTTT. Supplemented by reference TRBV29-1 and TRBJ1-1, the full variable domain reads SAVISQKPSRDICQRGTSLTIQCQVDSQVTMMFWYRQQPGQSLTLIATANQGSEATYESGFVIDKFPISRPNLTFSTLTVSNMSPEDSSIYLCSVEEDGTEAFFGQGTRLTVV.

In its sample, this clonotype was seen many times. J is TRBJ1-1 and V is TRBV28, with 11 bases that match TRBD1. Trimming took 5 bases from V and 4 from J; bases not matched to a gene: 6. This CDR3 region has 15 residues. Per the germline V gene, CDR1 is MDHEN and CDR2 is SYDVKM. The DNA for the CDR3 is TGTGCCAGCAGTCGTACCGGGACAGGGGGCACTGAAGCTTTCTTT. The encoded protein is CASSRTGTGGTEAFF.

Of note for this clonotype: A much larger clonotype is one base distant, so this may be a read error. V and J are TRBV2 and TRBJ1-1; 7 bases agree with TRBD1. The CDR3 has 15 residues. The germline V gene has CDR1 SNHLY and CDR2 FYNNEI. The CDR3 sequence: CASSERGQVYTEASF. In nucleotides, the CDR3 is TGTGCCAGCAGTGAAAGGGGGCAGGTCTACACTGAAGCTTCCTTT.

This clonotype was found many times. The chain links TRBV4-2 to TRBJ2-7; unclear D gene. Germline V gene sequence: CDR1 LGHNA, CDR2 YNFKEQ. The CDR3 is 13 residues long. Trimming stripped 0 bases from V and 8 bases from J, with 11 bases between. The chain's CDR3 is CASSQEDLAKQYF. Here the CDR3 DNA reads TGTGCCAGCAGCCAAGAGGACCTGGCTAAGCAGTACTTC.

About this clonotype: It may be a read error: a sequence one base away is much more abundant. The chain recombines TRBV19 with TRBJ1-2; tentative D call: TRBD1 (5 bases). Trimming took 3 bases from V and 4 from J, leaving 15 bases between them. The CDR3 extends over 15 amino acids. Germline-derived CDR1 and CDR2 are LNHDA and SQIVND (reference sequence). The chain's CDR3 is CASSIQTGPSYGYTF. In nucleotides, the CDR3 is TGTGCCAGTAGTATTCAAACAGGACCTAGCTATGGCTACACCTTC.

This clonotype was detected many times. V is TRBV6-5 and J is TRBJ1-1; TRBD1 agrees at 9 bases. In germline, CDR1 is MNHEY, CDR2 SVGAGI. The J segment lost 5 bases and the V segment lost 2 bases, leaving 6 bases of the junction unmatched. The CDR3 runs 15 residues. CDR3 sequence: CASSYGTGGGTEAFF. The CDR3 DNA reads as TGTGCCAGCAGTTACGGAACAGGGGGCGGAACTGAAGCTTTCTTT.

This clonotype came up many times. The chain has TRBV20-1 and TRBJ2-7; possibly TRBD2 for D (6 bases). The CDR3 length is 16 residues. V lost 3 bases, J lost 0 bases, and 18 bases lay in between. Per the germline V gene, CDR1 is DFQATT and CDR2 is SNEGSKA (reference sequence). CDR3 residues: CSASPPGVTFSYEQYF. The CDR3 bases are TGCAGTGCTAGTCCACCGGGGGTGACATTCTCCTACGAGCAGTACTTC.

This clonotype was observed at least ten times. The chain has TRBV7-9 and TRBJ1-5; D is unclear. CDR3 length equals 13 residues. Germline loops: CDR1 SEHNR, CDR2 FQNEAQ (reference sequence). V was shortened by 1 base and J by 1 base, with 2 bases between the two germline ends. The CDR3 spells CASSLDSNQPQHF. Here the CDR3 DNA reads TGTGCCAGCAGCTTAGACAGCAATCAGCCCCAGCATTTT. The whole variable domain, filled in from reference TRBV7-9 and TRBJ1-5, reads DTGVSQNPRHKITKRGQNVTFRCDPISEHNRLYWYRQTLGQGPEFLTYFQNEAQLEKSRLLSDRFSAERPKGSFSTLEIQRTEQGDSAMYLCASSLDSNQPQHFGDGTRLSIL.

V gene TRBV19 combines with J gene TRBJ2-2; 10 nucleotides align to TRBD1. The CDR3 loop spans 16 amino acids. The V segment lost 6 bases and the J segment 1 base; nucleotides outside the gene matches: 5. In germline, CDR1 is LNHDA, CDR2 SQIVND (reference sequence). The CDR3: CASRRDRGQNTGELFF. The CDR3 coding sequence is TGTGCCAGTAGAAGGGACAGGGGACAGAACACCGGGGAGCTGTTTTTT. Full variable domain (outside the CDR3, taken from reference TRBV19 and TRBJ2-2): DGGITQSPKYLFRKEGQNVTLSCEQNLNHDAMYWYRQDPGQGLRLIYYSQIVNDFQKGDIAEGYSVSREKKESFPLTVTSAQKNPTAFYLCASRRDRGQNTGELFFGEGSRLTVL.

Worth noting for this clonotype: This may arise from a read error, as a much more abundant clone is one base away. This chain joins TRBV27 and TRBJ2-7; TRBD1 agrees at 7 bases. Per the germline V gene, CDR1 is MNHEY and CDR2 is SMNVEV (reference sequence). There are 13 residues in the CDR3. CDR3 in DNA: TGTGCCGGCAGTTACTCACAGGGGTACGAGCAGTACTTC. Its protein is CAGSYSQGYEQYF.

This clonotype occurred many times. The rearrangement uses TRBV2 and TRBJ2-2; unclear D gene. The V end was cut by 5 bases, the J end by 5 bases, with 15 bases between. CDR1 is SNHLY and CDR2 is FYNNEI in the germline V gene. The CDR3 loop spans 15 amino acids. CDR3: CASSPPRMTTGELFF. CDR3 coding DNA: TGTGCCAGCAGTCCCCCTAGGATGACAACCGGGGAGCTGTTTTTT. Based on the CDR3 plus reference TRBV2 and TRBJ2-2, the full variable domain is EPEVTQTPSHQVTQMGQEVILRCVPISNHLYFYWYRQILGQKVEFLVSFYNNEISEKSEIFDDQFSVERPDGSNFTLKIRSTKLEDSAMYFCASSPPRMTTGELFFGEGSRLTVL.

The sample holds many counts of this clonotype. CDR3 protein: CASSVDGLQETQYF. The DNA for the CDR3 is TGTGCCAGCAGCGTCGACGGATTACAAGAGACCCAGTACTTC. V gene TRBV5-6 combines with J gene TRBJ2-5; D not resolved. The CDR3 totals 14 residues. Trimming cost V 4 bases and J 2 bases, with 12 bases left between them. Germline CDR1 SGHDT, CDR2 YYEEEE. The full variable domain, rest sourced from reference TRBV5-6 and TRBJ2-5, is DAGVTQSPTHLIKTRGQQVTLRCSPKSGHDTVSWYQQALGQGPQFIFQYYEEEERQRGNFPDRFSGHQFPNYSSELNVNALLLGDSALYLCASSVDGLQETQYFGPGTRLLVL.

A remark on this clonotype: One base away lies a much larger clone, so this may be a sequencing read error. The rearrangement joins TRBV4-3 to TRBJ2-2; D may be TRBD1 or TRBD2 (6 bases each). The length of the CDR3 is 15 residues. The germline V and J ends were trimmed by 2 bases and 4 bases, with 11 bases remaining between them. Per germline, CDR1 LGHNA and CDR2 YSLEER. CDR3 sequence: CASSQLRGGTGELFF. CDR3 DNA sequence: TGCGCCAGCAGCCAACTCAGGGGAGGCACCGGGGAGCTGTTTTTT.

As regards this clonotype: A much larger clone lies a single base off, so this may be a read error. This rearrangement joins TRBV9 to TRBJ1-2; 8 nucleotides align to TRBD1. Germline V gives CDR1 SGDLS, CDR2 YYNGEE. J was trimmed by 9 bases and V by 6 bases; bases with no gene match: 7. CDR3 length equals 12 residues. CDR3 protein: CASNGQGNSYTF. The CDR3 coding sequence is TGTGCCAGCAACGGACAGGGTAACAGCTACACCTTC.

This clonotype was picked up a small number of times. DNA for the CDR3: TGTGCCAGTAGTTCCGGGACAGGGGTGTCTGAGCGGGGTCGGGCCGGGGAGCTGTTTTTT. It translates to CASSSGTGVSERGRAGELFF. The chain joins TRBV19 to TRBJ2-2; 10 bases align to TRBD1. This CDR3 has 20 amino acids. Losses at the gene ends were 5 bases for V and 6 bases for J; bases not matched to a gene: 21. CDR1 and CDR2 from the germline V gene are LNHDA and SQIVND (reference sequence).

This clonotype was seen many times. The chain links TRBV12-3 or TRBV12-4 to TRBJ1-1; D is possibly TRBD1 (5 bases). V lost 4 bases to trimming and J lost 3 bases, with 15 bases between them. The CDR3 is 15 amino acids. The CDR3 nucleotides are TGTGCCAGCAGTTCCTGGGGGGGGAGGGACACTGAAGCTTTCTTT. This sequence encodes CASSSWGGRDTEAFF.